The 9 T cell receptor beta chains presented below share a single source sample, sequenced in a study of control samples from healthy donors and cancer patients. Data came from immunoSEQ multiplex PCR; TCRdb stores just in-frame clones and leaves some out. This table has some 130,000 clones, 75% to 95% appearing once. The sequencing input was blood. These receptors originate from a man aged 35-49 years in good health.

The V gene is TRBV7-6, the J gene TRBJ2-7; tentative D call: TRBD2 (6 bases). Trimming removed 5 bases from V and 0 bases from J, with 14 bases in between. Germline CDR1 reads SGHVS; CDR2 reads FNYEAQ. The CDR3 runs to 15 residues. CDR3: CASSPRAGSSYEQYF. The CDR3 DNA follows: TGTGCCAGCAGCCCCAGGGCCGGGAGCTCCTACGAGCAGTACTTC.

The table lists this clone with a count of one. The gene calls are TRBV5-6 and TRBJ2-2, with D possibly TRBD1 on 5 matching bases. Trimming left V 2 bases short and J 4 bases short, with 15 bases between. CDR3 length equals 16 residues. Per the germline V gene, CDR1 is SGHDT and CDR2 is YYEEEE. The CDR3 spells CASSLLGRRTTGELFF. CDR3 in DNA: TGTGCCAGCAGCTTATTGGGGCGCCGGACCACCGGGGAGCTGTTTTTT.

A single count supports this clone. The V call is TRBV6-4, the J call TRBJ1-6, with D perhaps matching TRBD1 (5 bases). Germline CDR1 MRHNA, CDR2 SNTAGT. V was cut by 3 bases and J by 13 bases, with 19 bases left in between. The CDR3 length is 15 residues. The CDR3 DNA sequence: TGTGCCAGCAGTGAACGTGGGGACGGAGGGGTCCCCCTCCACTTT. Translating gives CASSERGDGGVPLHF.

The chain is built from TRBV5-6 and TRBJ2-1; D perhaps matches TRBD2 (6 bases). Deletions cut 1 base from V and 0 bases from J, with 14 bases between. The germline gives CDR1 SGHDT, CDR2 YYEEEE. This CDR3 region has 17 residues. As DNA, the CDR3 is TGTGCCAGCAGCTTGAGGGCCAGGCGGGGCTCCTACAATGAGCAGTTCTTC. The encoded protein is CASSLRARRGSYNEQFF.

V gene TRBV19 combines with J gene TRBJ1-2; D remains unclear. Germline loops: CDR1 LNHDA, CDR2 SQIVND (reference sequence). The ends were cut back, 7 bases at V and 8 bases at J, with 20 bases in the middle. The CDR3 runs 14 residues. The CDR3 coding sequence is TGTGCCAGTAATAGCCCGTCCAAGGCAGGCGGCTACACCTTC. Residues: CASNSPSKAGGYTF.

The chain couples TRBV12-5 to TRBJ1-5; no clear D gene. V gave up 1 base and J gave up 4 bases, with 5 bases separating them. CDR3 length: 13 residues. The germline V gene encodes CDR1 LGHNT and CDR2 FRNRAP. CDR3 sequence (DNA): TGTGCTAGTGGTTTGGCACGAAATCAGCCCCAGCATTTT. It translates to CASGLARNQPQHF.

V usage is TRBV27 and J usage is TRBJ2-4; D call uncertain. The CDR3 is made up of 11 amino acids. In germline, CDR1 is MNHEY, CDR2 SMNVEV (reference sequence). The V end was cut by 3 bases, the J end by 7 bases, with 4 bases between. The CDR3 DNA sequence: TGTGCCAGCAGTTTTAAGAACATTCAGTACTTC. This translates into CASSFKNIQYF.

The V and J genes are TRBV30 and TRBJ2-1, with D hard to call. The V gene lost 4 bases and the J gene lost 8 bases, with 6 bases spanning the gap. Germline V gives CDR1 GTSNPN, CDR2 SVGIG (reference sequence). The CDR3 extends over 10 amino acids. CDR3: CAWNSYEQFF. DNA of the CDR3: TGTGCCTGGAATAGCTATGAGCAGTTCTTC.

The V gene is TRBV10-3, the J gene TRBJ2-1, with a weak D call TRBD1 (6 bases). In germline, CDR1 is ENHRY, CDR2 SYGVKD. The CDR3 is made up of 13 amino acids. V was clipped by 7 bases and J by 5 bases, with 12 bases between them. Here the CDR3 DNA reads TGTGCCATCACTCCGGACAGCAACAATGAGCAGTTCTTC. Its protein is CAITPDSNNEQFF.